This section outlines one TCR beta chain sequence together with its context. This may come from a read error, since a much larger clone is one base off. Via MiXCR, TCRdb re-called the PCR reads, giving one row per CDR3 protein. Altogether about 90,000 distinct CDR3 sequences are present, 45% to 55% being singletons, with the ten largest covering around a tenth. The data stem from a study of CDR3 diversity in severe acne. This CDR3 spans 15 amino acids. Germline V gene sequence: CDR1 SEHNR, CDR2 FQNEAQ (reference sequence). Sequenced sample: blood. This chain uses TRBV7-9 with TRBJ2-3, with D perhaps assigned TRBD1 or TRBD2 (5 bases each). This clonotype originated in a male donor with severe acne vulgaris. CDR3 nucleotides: TGTGTCAGCAGCCCTATCCTGGGGGGCACAGATACGCAGTATTTT. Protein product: CVSSPILGGTDTQYF.